The 11 T cell receptor beta chains below all came from one sample that was sequenced in a study of a mutant IDH1 vaccine in newly diagnosed glioma (dated by TCRdb to the early 2020s). The time point label of this sample denotes: baseline, week 1 (first vaccination visit). What the treatment or condition label conveys for this sample: pre-vaccination baseline after standard-of-care therapy. The method was the immunoSEQ multiplex PCR assay. The clones in this table, taken by TCRdb from immuneACCESS, are in-frame only. Not every clone is retained; where verified, under half of the shortfall comes from an unresolved V gene, and the cause of the rest is unknown. The sample has approximately 100,000 clones on record, roughly 89% of them singletons. The ten top clones hold under 0.65% of the sample. Source: PBMCs, taken from a glioma patient treated with radiotherapy, temozolomide or both. The receptors were gathered from a woman aged 45 to 65 with glioma.

J is TRBJ2-1 and V is TRBV7-9; no clear D. Germline V CDR1 and CDR2: SEHNR, FQNEAQ (reference sequence). The V end was cut by 1 base, the J end by 1 base, with 5 bases between. The CDR3 is 14 amino acids. The CDR3, as DNA: TGTGCCAGCAGCTTAGGTGGGTCCTACAATGAGCAGTTCTTC. This encodes CASSLGGSYNEQFF.

The genes are TRBV29-1 and TRBJ1-4; D may be TRBD1 (6 bases). With 4 bases removed from V and 7 bases from J, the gap between germline ends came to 22 bases. This CDR3 spans 16 amino acids. Per the germline V gene, CDR1 is SQVTM and CDR2 is ANQGSEA. CDR3 in DNA: TGCAGCGTTGTCTCTGGGGGGGGCGCGGGTGGTGAAAAACTGTTTTTT. Protein sequence: CSVVSGGGAGGEKLFF.

This chain uses TRBV29-1 with TRBJ2-3, with a tentative D call TRBD2 (6 bases). The CDR3 is 16 amino acids. The V gene lost 3 bases and the J gene lost 4 bases, with 20 bases spanning the gap. CDR1 is SQVTM, CDR2 ANQGSEA, per germline. The CDR3 loop is CSVDPISGVDPDTQYF. The CDR3 nucleotides read TGCAGCGTTGACCCCATCTCGGGAGTAGACCCAGATACGCAGTATTTT.

V gene TRBV9 combines with J gene TRBJ2-7; unclear D gene. Between the trimmed V and J ends, which lost 2 bases and 1 base, there was a span of 10 bases. The CDR3 is 14 residues long. From germline, CDR1 is SGDLS and CDR2 YYNGEE. This CDR3 is CASSVRDTSYEQYF. CDR3 bases: TGTGCCAGCAGCGTGAGAGACACATCCTACGAGCAGTACTTC. Combining the CDR3 with reference TRBV9 and TRBJ2-7 gives the whole variable domain DSGVTQTPKHLITATGQRVTLRCSPRSGDLSVYWYQQSLDQGLQFLIQYYNGEERAKGNILERFSAQQFPDLHSELNLSSLELGDSALYFCASSVRDTSYEQYFGPGTRLTVT.

This clone was recorded only once. The chain has TRBV28 and TRBJ1-2; 8 bases are a match to TRBD1. The CDR3 totals 14 residues. V was pared by 6 bases and J by 3 bases, with 6 bases of the junction left unmatched. Germline V lookup: CDR1 MDHEN, CDR2 SYDVKM. The CDR3 bases are TGTGCCAGCAGGGGGGGGACAGGCGACTATGGCTACACCTTC. It translates to CASRGGTGDYGYTF.

The rearrangement uses TRBV27 and TRBJ2-5; 7 nucleotides line up with TRBD2. The CDR3 covers 15 residues. Per the germline V gene, CDR1 is MNHEY and CDR2 is SMNVEV (reference sequence). Losses at the gene ends were 6 bases for V and 2 bases for J; bases not matched to a gene: 9. CDR3 loop: CASRWAGDNQETQYF. The DNA of the CDR3 is TGTGCCAGCAGATGGGCGGGAGATAATCAAGAGACCCAGTACTTC.

CDR3 nucleotide sequence: TGTGCCAGCAGCTCCTCTCTAGAGGGCGAGCAGTACTTC. Amino acids: CASSSSLEGEQYF. The rearrangement joins TRBV5-8 to TRBJ2-7; TRBD2 might be the D (5 bases). Germline CDR1 is SGHTS and CDR2 is YDEGEE. V was shortened by 3 bases and J by 6 bases, with 13 bases between the two germline ends. The CDR3 totals 13 residues.

This clone was recorded once. This chain links TRBV6-6 with TRBJ2-2; 10 bases fit TRBD2. Trimming took 6 bases from V and 2 from J; bases not matched to a gene: 6. The CDR3 length is 16 residues. Germline V CDR1 and CDR2: MNHNY, SVGAGI (reference sequence). The CDR3 here is CASRNGLAVNTGELFF. DNA of the CDR3: TGTGCCAGCAGAAATGGACTAGCGGTTAACACCGGGGAGCTGTTTTTT.

The rearrangement links TRBV28 to TRBJ2-7; D may be TRBD1 (6 bases). Germline-derived CDR1 and CDR2 are MDHEN and SYDVKM. Trimming shortened V by 6 bases and J by 6 bases, and 9 bases separated the two germline ends. The CDR3 is made up of 11 amino acids. This CDR3 reads CASRTGIEQYF. Here the CDR3 DNA reads TGTGCCAGCAGAACAGGGATCGAGCAGTACTTC.

The chain has TRBV5-1 and TRBJ2-5, with D maybe TRBD1 (5 bases). CDR1 and CDR2 (germline): SGHRS, YFSETQ. The V gene lost 0 bases and the J gene lost 5 bases, with 14 bases spanning the gap. This CDR3 is 15 amino acids long. Here the CDR3 DNA reads TGCGCCAGCAGCTTGGACGGCGCGCCAGGGGAGACCCAGTACTTC. This sequence encodes CASSLDGAPGETQYF.

Of note for this clone: Mismatch with germline at one junction end may stem from a read error. V usage is TRBV7-7 and J usage is TRBJ2-1; D is perhaps TRBD1 (5 bases). CDR1 and CDR2 (germline): SSHAT, FNYEAQ (reference sequence). This CDR3 is built from 15 residues. The CDR3 is CASSLSQGSYNEQFF. The CDR3 DNA reads as TGTGCTAGCAGCTTGAGTCAGGGCTCCTACAATGAGCAGTTCTTC.